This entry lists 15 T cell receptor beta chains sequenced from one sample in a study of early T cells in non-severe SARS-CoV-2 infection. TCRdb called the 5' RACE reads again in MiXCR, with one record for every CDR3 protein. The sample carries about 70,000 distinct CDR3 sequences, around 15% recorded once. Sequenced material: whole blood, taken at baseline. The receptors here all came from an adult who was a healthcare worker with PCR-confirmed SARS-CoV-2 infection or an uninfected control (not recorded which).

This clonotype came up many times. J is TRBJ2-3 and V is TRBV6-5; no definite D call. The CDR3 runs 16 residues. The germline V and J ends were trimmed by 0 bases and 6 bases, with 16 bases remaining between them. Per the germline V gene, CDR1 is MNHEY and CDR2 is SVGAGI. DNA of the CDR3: TGTGCCAGCAGTTACTCGGGCTCCCGAGATTGGGATACGCAGTATTTT. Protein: CASSYSGSRDWDTQYF.

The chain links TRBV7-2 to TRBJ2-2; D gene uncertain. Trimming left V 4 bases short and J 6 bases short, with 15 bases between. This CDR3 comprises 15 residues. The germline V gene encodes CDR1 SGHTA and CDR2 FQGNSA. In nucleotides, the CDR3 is TGTGCCAGCAGCTACATGAACCTGGTCCCCGGGGAGCTGTTTTTT. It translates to CASSYMNLVPGELFF.

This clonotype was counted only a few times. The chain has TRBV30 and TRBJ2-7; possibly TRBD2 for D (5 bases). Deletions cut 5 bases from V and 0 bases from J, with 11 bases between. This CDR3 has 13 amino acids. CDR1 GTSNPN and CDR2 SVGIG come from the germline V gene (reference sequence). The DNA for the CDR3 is TGTGCCTGGTCGGGGTCAAGCTCCTACGAGCAGTACTTC. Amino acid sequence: CAWSGSSSYEQYF. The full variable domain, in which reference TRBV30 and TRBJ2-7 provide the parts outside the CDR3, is SQTIHQWPATLVQPVGSPLSLECTVEGTSNPNLYWYRQAAGRGLQLLFYSVGIGQISSEVPQNLSASRPQDRQFILSSKKLLLSDSGFYLCAWSGSSSYEQYFGPGTRLTVT.

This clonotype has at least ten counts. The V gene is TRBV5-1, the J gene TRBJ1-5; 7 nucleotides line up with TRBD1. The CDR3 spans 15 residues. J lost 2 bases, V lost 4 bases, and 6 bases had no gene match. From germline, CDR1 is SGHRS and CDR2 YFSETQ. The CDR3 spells CASSATGMGNQPQHF. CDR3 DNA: TGCGCCAGCAGCGCGACAGGGATGGGCAATCAGCCCCAGCATTTT.

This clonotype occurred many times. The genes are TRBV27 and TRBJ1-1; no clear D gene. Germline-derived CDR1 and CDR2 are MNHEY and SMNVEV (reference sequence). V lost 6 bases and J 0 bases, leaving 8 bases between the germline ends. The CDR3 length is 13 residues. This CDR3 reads CASSRWVNTEAFF. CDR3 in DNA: TGTGCCAGCAGCAGATGGGTGAACACTGAAGCTTTCTTT.

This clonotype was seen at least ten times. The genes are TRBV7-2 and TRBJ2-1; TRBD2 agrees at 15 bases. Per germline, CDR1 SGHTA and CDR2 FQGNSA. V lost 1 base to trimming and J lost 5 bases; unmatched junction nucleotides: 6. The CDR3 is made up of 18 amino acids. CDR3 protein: CASSLEGTSGRHHNEQFF. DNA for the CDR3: TGTGCCAGCAGCTTAGAGGGGACTAGCGGGAGGCATCACAATGAGCAGTTCTTC.

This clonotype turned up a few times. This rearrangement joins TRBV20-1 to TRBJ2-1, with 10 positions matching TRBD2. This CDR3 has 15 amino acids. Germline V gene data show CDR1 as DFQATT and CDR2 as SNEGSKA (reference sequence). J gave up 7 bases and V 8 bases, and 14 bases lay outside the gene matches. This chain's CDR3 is CSSYVSSGRTNEQFF. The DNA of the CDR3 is TGCAGTTCCTATGTATCTAGCGGGAGAACAAATGAGCAGTTCTTC.

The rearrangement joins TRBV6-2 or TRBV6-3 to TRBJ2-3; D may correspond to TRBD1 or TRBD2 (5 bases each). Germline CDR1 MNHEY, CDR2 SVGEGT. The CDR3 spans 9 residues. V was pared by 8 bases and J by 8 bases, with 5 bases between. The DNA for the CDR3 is TGTGCCAGCGGGGGTACGCAGTATTTT. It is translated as CASGGTQYF.

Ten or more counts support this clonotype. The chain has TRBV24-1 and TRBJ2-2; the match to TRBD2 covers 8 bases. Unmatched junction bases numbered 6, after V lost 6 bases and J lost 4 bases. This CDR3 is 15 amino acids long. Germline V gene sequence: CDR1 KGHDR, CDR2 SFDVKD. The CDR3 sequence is CATSTGGAGTGELFF. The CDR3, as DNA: TGTGCCACCAGTACGGGGGGGGCAGGCACCGGGGAGCTGTTTTTT.

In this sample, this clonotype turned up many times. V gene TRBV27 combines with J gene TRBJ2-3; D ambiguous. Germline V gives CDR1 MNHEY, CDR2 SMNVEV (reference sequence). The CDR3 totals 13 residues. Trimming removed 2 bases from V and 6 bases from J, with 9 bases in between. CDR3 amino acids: CASSLASSDTQYF. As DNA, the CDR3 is TGTGCCAGCAGTTTAGCGAGCTCGGATACGCAGTATTTT.

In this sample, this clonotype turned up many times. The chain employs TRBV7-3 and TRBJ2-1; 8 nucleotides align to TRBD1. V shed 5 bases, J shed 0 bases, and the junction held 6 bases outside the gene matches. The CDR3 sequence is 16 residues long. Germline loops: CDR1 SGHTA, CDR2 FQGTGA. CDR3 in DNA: TGTGCCAGCAGCCCCCGAGACAGGGGCTCCTACAATGAGCAGTTCTTC. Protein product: CASSPRDRGSYNEQFF.

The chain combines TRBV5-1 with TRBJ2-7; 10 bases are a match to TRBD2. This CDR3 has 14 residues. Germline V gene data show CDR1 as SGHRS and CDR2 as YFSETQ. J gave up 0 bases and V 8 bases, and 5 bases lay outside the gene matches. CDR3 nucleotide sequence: TGCGCCAGTAAAACTAGCGGGGACTCCTACGAGCAGTACTTC. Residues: CASKTSGDSYEQYF.

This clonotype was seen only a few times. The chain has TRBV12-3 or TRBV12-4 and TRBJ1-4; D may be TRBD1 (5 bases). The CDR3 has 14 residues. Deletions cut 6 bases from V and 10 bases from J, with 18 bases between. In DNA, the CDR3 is TGTGCCAGCAGCCTTGGGGGATCAATGGGAAAACTGTTTTTT. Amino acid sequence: CASSLGGSMGKLFF.

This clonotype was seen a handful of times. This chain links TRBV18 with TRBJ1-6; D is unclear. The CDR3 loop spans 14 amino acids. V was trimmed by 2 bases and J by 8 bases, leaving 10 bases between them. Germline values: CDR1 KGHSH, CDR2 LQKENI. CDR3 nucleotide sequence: TGTGCCAGCTCACCAGAACCGAGGGATTCACCCCTCCACTTT. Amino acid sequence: CASSPEPRDSPLHF.

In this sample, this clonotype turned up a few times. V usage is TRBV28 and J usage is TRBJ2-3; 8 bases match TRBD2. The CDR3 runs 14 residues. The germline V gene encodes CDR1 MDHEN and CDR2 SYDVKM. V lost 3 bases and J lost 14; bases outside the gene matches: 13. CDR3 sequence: CASSFSSGAPSTYF. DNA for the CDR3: TGTGCCAGCAGTTTTAGTAGCGGGGCCCCGAGTACGTATTTT.